These 15 T cell receptor beta chains share one sample of origin, sequenced in a study of OX40 agonist ivuxolimab in advanced cancers. Library prep was done by the immunoSEQ multiplex PCR assay. TCRdb took this table from immuneACCESS and kept in-frame rearrangements with V and J called. Such tables lack part of the clones; where checked against another copy, unresolved V genes explain under half of the gap, and the rest is unexplained. This sample holds around 80,000 clones; more than 70% were observed only once. 0.15% to 0.2% of the sample rests with the top ten. The source material was CD4+ or CD8+ T cells sorted from blood, sampled in a trial of the OX40 agonist ivuxolimab. The receptor set was obtained from an adult with an advanced solid tumor such as melanoma, head and neck, liver or kidney cancer.

The gene calls are TRBV2 and TRBJ1-1; D possibly corresponds to TRBD1 (6 bases). CDR1 and CDR2 (germline): SNHLY, FYNNEI. The CDR3 consists of 13 residues. V shed 9 bases and J shed 0 bases, with 11 bases lying between them. For the CDR3, the DNA is TGTGCCAGTACAGGGTCTCTGAACACTGAAGCTTTCTTT. Translated, it gives CASTGSLNTEAFF.

The chain links TRBV5-1 to TRBJ2-7; 7 nucleotides align to TRBD1. The ends lost 1 base at V and 3 bases at J; junction bases unmatched: 4. CDR3 length: 14 amino acids. Germline V CDR1 and CDR2: SGHRS, YFSETQ. The CDR3 spells CASSLPGQSYEQYF. The CDR3 coding sequence is TGCGCCAGCAGCTTGCCGGGACAGAGCTACGAGCAGTACTTC.

The V call is TRBV7-9, the J call TRBJ2-3; D may be TRBD1 (6 bases). Looked up from germline, CDR1 is SEHNR and CDR2 is FQNEAQ (reference sequence). The CDR3 runs 16 residues. V shed 3 bases and J shed 3 bases, with 16 bases lying between them. The CDR3 sequence is CASSLGRTVVTDTQYF. The CDR3 DNA sequence: TGTGCCAGCAGCTTGGGGCGGACAGTGGTAACAGATACGCAGTATTTT.

CDR3 sequence (DNA): TGTGCCTGGAGTAAAGGAGTGAACACTGAAGCTTTCTTT. This codes for CAWSKGVNTEAFF. The chain couples TRBV30 to TRBJ1-1; D unclear. V dropped 2 bases and J dropped 0 bases, with 7 bases sitting between them. CDR1 GTSNPN and CDR2 SVGIG come from the germline V gene (reference sequence). The CDR3 has 13 amino acids. Full variable domain (rest looked up from reference TRBV30 and TRBJ1-1): SQTIHQWPATLVQPVGSPLSLECTVEGTSNPNLYWYRQAAGRGLQLLFYSVGIGQISSEVPQNLSASRPQDRQFILSSKKLLLSDSGFYLCAWSKGVNTEAFFGQGTRLTVV.

This chain joins TRBV7-8 and TRBJ1-5, with a weak D call TRBD1 (5 bases). The CDR3 has 15 amino acids. CDR1 is SGHVS and CDR2 is FQNEAQ in the germline V gene. Trimming removed 5 bases from V and 0 bases from J, with 11 bases in between. The CDR3 sequence: CASSREGDSNQPQHF. The CDR3, as DNA: TGTGCCAGCAGCCGTGAAGGGGATAGCAATCAGCCCCAGCATTTT.

V usage is TRBV7-9 and J usage is TRBJ1-2; 8 nucleotides match TRBD1. The CDR3 consists of 16 residues. Germline-derived CDR1 and CDR2 are SEHNR and FQNEAQ (reference sequence). The V and J ends lost 5 bases and 5 bases, in that order; junction bases with no gene match: 13. The CDR3 spells CASSRRAGGGRYGYTF. The CDR3 DNA follows: TGTGCCAGCAGCCGCCGGGCAGGGGGCGGGAGGTATGGCTACACCTTC.

The genes are TRBV5-1 and TRBJ1-6; 7 nucleotides match TRBD1. The CDR3 covers 15 residues. Germline CDR1 SGHRS, CDR2 YFSETQ. With V trimmed by 6 bases and J by 0 bases, 3 bases remained unmatched. The CDR3 DNA follows: TGCGCCAGCACCTCAGGGGGCTCCTATAATTCACCCCTCCACTTT. Translated, it gives CASTSGGSYNSPLHF.

The chain combines TRBV11-2 with TRBJ1-1; D call uncertain. Germline V gives CDR1 SGHAT, CDR2 FQNNGV. CDR3 length: 16 amino acids. Trimming took 3 bases from V and 4 from J, leaving 18 bases between them. CDR3 nucleotide sequence: TGTGCCAGCAGCTTTGCGAAAACAAGGGCCTCCACTGAAGCTTTCTTT. It yields the protein CASSFAKTRASTEAFF.

The gene calls are TRBV29-1 and TRBJ2-3; perhaps TRBD1 as D (5 bases). CDR1 and CDR2 (germline): SQVTM, ANQGSEA. The V and J ends lost 8 bases and 6 bases respectively, with 12 bases between them. The CDR3 extends over 11 amino acids. The CDR3 loop reads CSHVGADTQYF. Written as DNA, the CDR3 is TGCAGCCATGTTGGGGCCGATACGCAGTATTTT.

The rearrangement joins TRBV6-6 to TRBJ1-2; 8 nucleotides line up with TRBD1. Unmatched junction bases numbered 2, after V lost 0 bases and J lost 8 bases. Germline CDR1 reads MNHNY; CDR2 reads SVGAGI (reference sequence). This CDR3 region has 13 residues. The CDR3: CASSYSTGEGYTF. CDR3 DNA sequence: TGTGCCAGCAGTTACTCGACAGGGGAGGGCTACACCTTC.

The genes are TRBV29-1 and TRBJ2-7; D is uncertain. The CDR3 has 12 residues. Germline CDR1 and CDR2: SQVTM and ANQGSEA. V lost 7 bases and J 7 bases, leaving 17 bases between the germline ends. CDR3 region: CSASWQFGEQYF. Written as DNA, the CDR3 is TGCAGCGCCAGCTGGCAGTTCGGGGAGCAGTACTTC.

The chain has TRBV20-1 and TRBJ2-1; no firm D call. Germline CDR1 DFQATT, CDR2 SNEGSKA (reference sequence). CDR3 length: 10 amino acids. V dropped 3 bases and J dropped 13 bases, with 10 bases sitting between them. The CDR3 bases are TGCAGTGCTAGCGTAGCTTATCAGTTCTTC. Its protein product is CSASVAYQFF.

In DNA form, the CDR3 reads TGTGCCAGCAGCATATCTGGGGCGGAAGGGATAAGCAATCAGCCCCAGCATTTT. Translation gives CASSISGAEGISNQPQHF. The chain employs TRBV21-1 and TRBJ1-5; TRBD1 was called by the table and not checked on the DNA. TRBV21-1 is deemed a pseudogene. The CDR3 is 18 residues long.

The chain couples TRBV30 to TRBJ1-6; no clear D gene. The V and J ends lost 2 bases and 6 bases respectively, with 8 bases between them. Germline V CDR1 and CDR2: GTSNPN, SVGIG (reference sequence). The CDR3 totals 13 residues. The CDR3 coding sequence is TGTGCCTGGAGTAGCGGGGTTAATTCACCCCTCCACTTT. It translates to CAWSSGVNSPLHF.

The rearrangement joins TRBV5-1 to TRBJ2-7; 10 bases align to TRBD2. From germline, CDR1 is SGHRS and CDR2 YFSETQ. The CDR3 is 14 amino acids. J lost 6 bases, V lost 1 base, and 4 bases had no gene match. The CDR3 DNA reads TGCGCCAGCAGCTTGAGCGGGAGGGCCTTCGAGCAGTACTTC. Its protein is CASSLSGRAFEQYF.